Listed below are T cell receptor beta chains from one sample, sequenced in a study of cytomegalovirus exposure and HLA in healthy donors. Assay used: immunoSEQ multiplex PCR; TCRdb lists only in-frame clones, some missing. This table holds about 130,000 clones. The sample was PBMCs. These receptors all stem from a woman aged 35 to 49 in good health and CMV-seropositive. CDR3s include the opening cysteine and the closing phenylalanine or tryptophan. Each record gives: V gene, J gene, D gene, CDR3 protein, CDR3 DNA. D genes are given only for firm matches.

V: TRBV5-5; J: TRBJ2-3; D: TRBD2; CDR3: CASSWIAGESDTQYF; DNA: TGTGCCAGCAGCTGGATAGCGGGAGAGTCAGATACGCAGTATTTT
V: TRBV11-1; J: TRBJ2-7; D: TRBD1; CDR3: CASSLGQGAYEQYF; DNA: TGTGCCAGCAGCCTGGGACAGGGGGCTTACGAGCAGTACTTC
V: TRBV6-5; J: TRBJ2-7; D: .; CDR3: CASSPMRAAYEQYF; DNA: TGTGCCAGCAGCCCCATGAGGGCAGCCTACGAGCAGTACTTC
V: TRBV7-6; J: TRBJ2-1; D: .; CDR3: CASSRQGGASYNEQFF; DNA: TGTGCCAGCTCACGTCAGGGGGGCGCTTCCTACAATGAGCAGTTCTTC
V: TRBV7-9; J: TRBJ2-7; D: .; CDR3: CASSLAGGQGFSEQYF; DNA: TGTGCCAGCAGCTTAGCTGGGGGCCAGGGTTTCTCCGAGCAGTACTTC
V: TRBV30; J: TRBJ1-4; D: .; CDR3: CAWSVGLGGEKLFF; DNA: TGTGCCTGGAGTGTAGGGTTAGGCGGGGAAAAACTGTTTTTT
V: TRBV9; J: TRBJ2-2; D: TRBD2; CDR3: CASSSTSVNTGELFF; DNA: TGTGCCAGCAGCTCGACTAGCGTTAACACCGGGGAGCTGTTTTTT
V: TRBV5-6; J: TRBJ2-7; D: .; CDR3: CASSSTGKDYEQYF; DNA: TGTGCCAGCAGCTCAACCGGGAAAGACTACGAGCAGTACTTC
V: TRBV7-9; J: TRBJ1-2; D: TRBD1; CDR3: CASSPTTGSNYGYTF; DNA: TGTGCCAGCAGCCCGACGACAGGGTCTAACTATGGCTACACCTTC
V: TRBV29-1; J: TRBJ2-2; D: .; CDR3: CSVEARRGPHTGELFF; DNA: TGCAGCGTTGAAGCTAGGCGGGGTCCACACACCGGGGAGCTGTTTTTT
V: TRBV7-9; J: TRBJ1-4; D: .; CDR3: CASSFGAERNEKLFF; DNA: TGTGCCAGCAGCTTTGGTGCCGAACGGAATGAAAAACTGTTTTTT
V: TRBV7-8; J: TRBJ2-7; D: TRBD1; CDR3: CASSWRPGTASYEQYF; DNA: TGTGCCAGCAGTTGGAGACCCGGGACAGCCTCCTACGAGCAGTACTTC
V: TRBV6-1; J: TRBJ2-5; D: TRBD2; CDR3: CASSSWSGRAETQYF; DNA: TGTGCCAGCAGCTCCTGGTCGGGGAGGGCCGAGACCCAGTACTTC
V: TRBV15; J: TRBJ2-2; D: TRBD2; CDR3: CATRLAGVTGELFF; DNA: TGTGCCACACGACTAGCGGGAGTCACCGGGGAGCTGTTTTTT
V: TRBV7-2; J: TRBJ2-7; D: TRBD2; CDR3: CASSTGGGYEQYF; DNA: TGTGCCAGCAGCACGGGGGGGGGCTACGAGCAGTACTTC
V: TRBV18; J: TRBJ1-1; D: TRBD1; CDR3: CASSPGDRELVTEAFF; DNA: TGTGCCAGCTCACCCGGGGACAGGGAACTGGTCACTGAAGCTTTCTTT
V: TRBV4-2; J: TRBJ1-2; D: .; CDR3: CASSQESKECYTF; DNA: TGTGCCAGCAGCCAAGAATCGAAGGAGTGCTACACCTTC
V: TRBV2; J: TRBJ1-1; D: .; CDR3: CASSEFSFRARNTEAFF; DNA: TGTGCCAGCAGTGAATTTTCATTCAGAGCTAGGAACACTGAAGCTTTCTTT
V: TRBV11-2; J: TRBJ2-7; D: TRBD1; CDR3: CASSFVQGDYEQYF; DNA: TGTGCCAGCAGCTTTGTGCAGGGGGATTACGAGCAGTACTTC
V: TRBV5-1; J: TRBJ2-1; D: .; CDR3: CASSLAQVSSYNEQFF; DNA: TGCGCCAGCAGCTTGGCCCAGGTTTCCTCCTACAATGAGCAGTTCTTC
V: TRBV6-5; J: TRBJ2-7; D: TRBD2; CDR3: CASSYLGAGMAYEQYF; DNA: TGTGCCAGCAGTTACCTAGGAGCGGGAATGGCCTACGAGCAGTACTTC
V: TRBV6-1; J: TRBJ1-5; D: .; CDR3: CASSDNPGFQPQHF; DNA: TGTGCCAGCAGTGATAACCCAGGGTTTCAGCCCCAGCATTTT
V: TRBV15; J: TRBJ1-1; D: TRBD1; CDR3: CATSRDDRGNTEAFF; DNA: TGTGCCACCAGCAGAGACGACAGGGGTAACACTGAAGCTTTCTTT
V: TRBV7-2; J: TRBJ1-2; D: .; CDR3: CASSLVGRGGYTF; DNA: TGTGCCAGCAGCTTAGTTGGCAGGGGTGGCTACACCTTC
V: TRBV9; J: TRBJ2-7; D: .; CDR3: CASSGSGYSLYKEQYF; DNA: TGTGCCAGCAGCGGTTCAGGTTACTCCCTATATAAAGAGCAGTACTTC
V: TRBV6-1; J: TRBJ2-2; D: .; CDR3: CASSGRTASTGELFF; DNA: TGTGCCAGCAGTGGAAGGACAGCCTCCACCGGGGAGCTGTTTTTT
V: TRBV27; J: TRBJ2-1; D: TRBD2; CDR3: CASSFLASGRPLEQFF; DNA: TGTGCCAGCAGCTTCTTAGCTAGCGGGAGACCTCTTGAGCAGTTCTTC
V: TRBV9; J: TRBJ1-1; D: TRBD1; CDR3: CASSYRTGGPDTEAFF; DNA: TGTGCCAGCAGCTACCGGACAGGGGGCCCGGACACTGAAGCTTTCTTT
V: TRBV6-5; J: TRBJ2-5; D: .; CDR3: CASSQAGETQYF; DNA: TGTGCCAGCAGTCAAGCCGGGGAGACCCAGTACTTC
V: TRBV9; J: TRBJ2-1; D: TRBD1; CDR3: CASSETGRSYNEQFF; DNA: TGTGCCAGCAGCGAGACAGGGCGCTCCTACAATGAGCAGTTCTTC
V: TRBV11-2; J: TRBJ2-2; D: .; CDR3: CASSLTPNQNTGELFF; DNA: TGTGCCAGCAGCTTGACTCCGAATCAAAACACCGGGGAGCTGTTTTTT
V: TRBV5-1; J: TRBJ2-5; D: TRBD1; CDR3: CASSLGTGPKETQYF; DNA: TGCGCCAGCAGCTTGGGGACAGGGCCAAAAGAGACCCAGTACTTC
V: TRBV30; J: TRBJ1-1; D: .; CDR3: CAWGGGTEAFF; DNA: TGTGCCTGGGGGGGAGGGACTGAAGCTTTCTTT
V: TRBV19; J: TRBJ2-1; D: .; CDR3: CASSIDRALPTNEQFF; DNA: TGTGCCAGTAGTATAGACAGGGCTCTCCCCACCAATGAGCAGTTCTTC
V: TRBV28; J: TRBJ2-3; D: .; CDR3: CASSVPGPGPDTQYF; DNA: TGTGCCAGCAGTGTTCCCGGGCCAGGGCCAGATACGCAGTATTTT
V: TRBV7-3; J: TRBJ2-1; D: .; CDR3: CASSLTPSDYNEQFF; DNA: TGTGCCAGCAGCTTAACTCCTAGCGACTACAATGAGCAGTTCTTC
V: TRBV11-2; J: TRBJ1-1; D: .; CDR3: CASSLQKEAFF; DNA: TGTGCCAGCAGCTTACAAAAAGAAGCTTTCTTT
V: TRBV7-8; J: TRBJ1-2; D: .; CDR3: CASSFGRGDYGYTF; DNA: TGTGCCAGCAGCTTCGGCAGGGGCGATTATGGCTACACCTTC
V: TRBV5-6; J: TRBJ2-3; D: TRBD2; CDR3: CASRILAGGGTQYF; DNA: TGTGCCAGCAGGATACTAGCGGGAGGGGGCACGCAGTATTTT
V: TRBV27; J: TRBJ2-1; D: .; CDR3: CASSSPFFDEQFF; DNA: TGTGCCAGCAGTTCTCCCTTTTTCGATGAGCAGTTCTTC
V: TRBV5-1; J: TRBJ1-5; D: TRBD1; CDR3: CASSFIRDRGSQPQHF; DNA: TGCGCCAGCAGCTTCATCCGGGACAGGGGGAGTCAGCCCCAGCATTTT
V: TRBV28; J: TRBJ1-2; D: .; CDR3: CASSPPPDGAYGYTF; DNA: TGTGCCAGCAGTCCCCCCCCGGATGGAGCCTATGGCTACACCTTC
V: TRBV7-2; J: TRBJ1-3; D: TRBD1; CDR3: CASSLGTGSGNTIYF; DNA: TGTGCCAGCAGCTTAGGGACAGGGTCTGGAAACACCATATATTTT
V: TRBV6-5; J: TRBJ2-7; D: .; CDR3: CASSYGANLGEQYF; DNA: TGTGCCAGCAGTTACGGGGCAAATCTGGGGGAGCAGTACTTC
V: TRBV5-4; J: TRBJ2-1; D: .; CDR3: CASSSQGGIDEQFF; DNA: TGTGCCAGCAGCAGTCAGGGTGGGATAGATGAGCAGTTCTTC
V: TRBV5-1; J: TRBJ1-4; D: TRBD1; CDR3: CASSLIPLGQGNEKLFF; DNA: TGCGCCAGCAGCCTGATTCCACTGGGACAGGGGAACGAAAAACTGTTTTTT
V: TRBV6-5; J: TRBJ1-2; D: .; CDR3: CASSYSTVAYGYTF; DNA: TGTGCCAGCAGTTACTCGACAGTCGCCTATGGCTACACCTTC
V: TRBV10-2; J: TRBJ2-3; D: .; CDR3: CASSEIGYTDTQYF; DNA: TGCGCCAGCAGTGAGATCGGTTACACAGATACGCAGTATTTT
V: TRBV15; J: TRBJ1-1; D: .; CDR3: CATSARGRGDTEAFF; DNA: TGTGCCACCAGCGCTAGAGGGAGGGGGGACACTGAAGCTTTCTTT
V: TRBV30; J: TRBJ2-1; D: TRBD2; CDR3: CAWSLGTSGSNEQFF; DNA: TGTGCCTGGAGCTTGGGGACTAGCGGGAGCAATGAGCAGTTCTTC
V: TRBV18; J: TRBJ2-7; D: .; CDR3: CASSPTGTRGYEQYF; DNA: TGTGCCAGCTCACCAACCGGGACTCGGGGCTACGAGCAGTACTTC